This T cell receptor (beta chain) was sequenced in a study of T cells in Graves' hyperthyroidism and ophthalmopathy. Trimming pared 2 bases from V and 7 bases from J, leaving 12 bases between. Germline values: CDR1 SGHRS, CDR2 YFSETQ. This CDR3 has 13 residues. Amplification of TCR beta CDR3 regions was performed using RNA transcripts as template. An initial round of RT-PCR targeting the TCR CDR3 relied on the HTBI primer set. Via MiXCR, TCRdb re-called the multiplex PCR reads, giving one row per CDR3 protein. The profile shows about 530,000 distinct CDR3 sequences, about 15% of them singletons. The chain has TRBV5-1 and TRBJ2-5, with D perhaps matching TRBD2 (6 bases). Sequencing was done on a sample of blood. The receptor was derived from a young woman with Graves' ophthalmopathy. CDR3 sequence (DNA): TGCGCCAGCAGCTTCTCAGAGGAGGGGACCCAGTACTTC. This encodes CASSFSEEGTQYF.